These 10 T cell receptor beta chains were sequenced from one sample in a study of human T cells and chemical hapten exposure. Sample time point: patch test 1, 2 weeks after DPC sensitization. Treatment given: therapeutic diphenylcyclopropenone sensitization with weekly scalp DPC. TCRdb reprocessed the RACE reads with MiXCR, giving one entry per CDR3 protein. Among 95,000 to 130,000 distinct CDR3 sequences listed, about an eighth were seen once. Source: whole blood, taken in connection with sensitization to the hapten diphenylcyclopropenone (DPC). All receptors derive from a woman aged 50 to 65 with alopecia areata. Some clones in this sample may be carry-over from other donors' samples.

This chain links TRBV5-1 with TRBJ2-1; a possible D gene is TRBD2 (6 bases). The CDR3 extends over 14 amino acids. Germline V gives CDR1 SGHRS, CDR2 YFSETQ. Trimming left V 4 bases short and J 7 bases short, with 15 bases between. The CDR3 sequence is CASSASGTDNEQFF. Written as DNA, the CDR3 is TGCGCCAGCAGCGCTTCCGGGACTGATAATGAGCAGTTCTTC.

In this sample, this clonotype turned up a few times. The chain employs TRBV20-1 and TRBJ2-2, with 7 bases that match TRBD1. The length of the CDR3 is 15 residues. The ends lost 4 bases at V and 0 bases at J; junction bases unmatched: 5. Germline CDR1 and CDR2: DFQATT and SNEGSKA (reference sequence). This chain's CDR3 is CSATGQGANTGELFF. The CDR3 DNA follows: TGCAGTGCTACTGGGCAGGGGGCGAACACCGGGGAGCTGTTTTTT.

For this clonotype: One base away lies a much larger clone, so this may be a sequencing read error. The J gene is TRBJ1-5, the V gene TRBV5-1; 10 bases map to TRBD1. The CDR3 spans 14 residues. CDR1 is SGHRS and CDR2 is YFSETQ in the germline V gene. The CDR3 DNA reads TGCACCAGCAGTACCGGGACAGGGGACCAGCCCCAGCATTTT. Protein: CTSSTGTGDQPQHF.

This clonotype was seen only a few times. The DNA for the CDR3 is TGTGCCAGCAGCGTCAATGGCGGGGCCAACGTCCTGACTTTC. Amino acids: CASSVNGGANVLTF. The J gene is TRBJ2-6, the V gene TRBV9; D remains unclear. V was trimmed by 2 bases and J by 4 bases, leaving 7 bases between them. There are 14 residues in the CDR3. From germline, CDR1 is SGDLS and CDR2 YYNGEE.

This clonotype turned up a few times. V and J are TRBV12-5 and TRBJ1-2, with D unresolved. The CDR3 is 14 residues long. Germline assignment: CDR1 LGHNT and CDR2 FRNRAP. The germline V and J ends were trimmed by 2 bases and 2 bases, with 9 bases remaining between them. CDR3: CASGLSPGNYGYTF. The CDR3 DNA sequence: TGTGCTAGTGGTTTGAGTCCCGGAAACTATGGCTACACCTTC.

The table lists this clonotype with a few counts. J is TRBJ1-1 and V is TRBV7-2; D possibly corresponds to TRBD1 (5 bases). CDR3 length: 15 residues. With 1 base removed from V and 4 bases from J, the gap between germline ends came to 13 bases. From germline, CDR1 is SGHTA and CDR2 FQGNSA. As DNA, the CDR3 is TGTGCCAGCAGCTTAGGTCGGCCTAGGGGCACTGAAGCTTTCTTT. Encoded protein: CASSLGRPRGTEAFF.

This sequence joins TRBV11-2 and TRBJ2-5; maybe TRBD2 (5 bases). CDR3 length equals 13 residues. Germline CDR1 and CDR2: SGHAT and FQNNGV. V lost 7 bases and J lost 0, with 9 bases in between. The CDR3 loop reads CASTPGNQETQYF. CDR3 in DNA: TGTGCCAGCACCCCCGGGAACCAAGAGACCCAGTACTTC.

This clonotype was detected ten times or more. The chain couples TRBV7-8 to TRBJ2-2; D is unclear. Germline lookup yields CDR1 SGHVS and CDR2 FQNEAQ. There are 13 residues in the CDR3. The ends were cut back, 3 bases at V and 9 bases at J, with 11 bases in the middle. The CDR3 coding sequence is TGTGCCAGCAGCTTCAATGGTGGCCGGGAGCTGTTTTTT. Translating gives CASSFNGGRELFF.

V gene TRBV11-2 combines with J gene TRBJ2-3; D gene uncertain. The ends were cut back, 1 base at V and 7 bases at J, with 6 bases in the middle. CDR3 length equals 12 residues. Germline CDR1 reads SGHAT; CDR2 reads FQNNGV. The CDR3 loop is CASSLVGNTQYF. The CDR3 coding sequence is TGTGCCAGCAGCTTAGTGGGAAATACGCAGTATTTT. The full variable domain, rest sourced from reference TRBV11-2 and TRBJ2-3, is EAGVAQSPRYKIIEKRQSVAFWCNPISGHATLYWYQQILGQGPKLLIQFQNNGVVDDSQLPKDRFSAERLKGVDSTLKIQPAKLEDSAVYLCASSLVGNTQYFGPGTRLTVL.

The chain recombines TRBV7-2 with TRBJ2-1; D is undetermined. Germline V CDR1 and CDR2: SGHTA, FQGNSA. V lost 5 bases and J lost 0, with 11 bases in between. This CDR3 has 15 amino acids. Written as DNA, the CDR3 is TGTGCCAGCAGCATCGACTCGAGCTCCTACAATGAGCAGTTCTTC. The encoded protein is CASSIDSSSYNEQFF.